These 12 T cell receptor beta chains were sequenced from one sample in a study of cytomegalovirus exposure and HLA in healthy donors. PCR used 60 Vbeta primers and 13 Jbeta primers. This table comes from immunoSEQ multiplex PCR, and its TCRdb copy is limited to in-frame clones, with some not included. The sample has 220,000 or so clones, more than 65% seen once; the top ten hold about 1.9%. The sample consisted of PBMCs. These receptors were obtained from a woman aged 25-40 years in good health and CMV-seronegative.

The count of this clone is one. The chain carries TRBV4-1 and TRBJ2-5; TRBD2 is a possible D gene (6 bases). Germline loops: CDR1 MGHRA, CDR2 YSYEKL. This CDR3 has 13 amino acids. V was pared by 1 base and J by 6 bases, with 9 bases between. The CDR3 region has the DNA TGCGCCAGCAGCCAAGGACTAGAACAGACCCAGTACTTC. As protein: CASSQGLEQTQYF.

The V gene is TRBV18, the J gene TRBJ1-5; 10 nucleotides agree with TRBD1. Per germline, CDR1 KGHSH and CDR2 LQKENI. The CDR3 extends over 17 amino acids. The V and J ends lost 4 bases and 5 bases, in that order; junction bases with no gene match: 11. The CDR3 DNA is TGTGCCAGCTCACTTTACGTCGGGACAGGGGACGATCAGCCCCAGCATTTT. It codes for CASSLYVGTGDDQPQHF.

This clone was recorded many times. V usage is TRBV7-3 and J usage is TRBJ2-1, with D perhaps TRBD2 (5 bases). CDR1 and CDR2 (germline): SGHTA, FQGTGA. This CDR3 is 14 amino acids long. The ends were cut back, 1 base at V and 4 bases at J, with 8 bases in the middle. This CDR3 is CASSLIPGYNEQFF. The CDR3 region has the DNA TGTGCCAGCAGCTTAATTCCGGGATACAATGAGCAGTTCTTC.

This rearrangement joins TRBV18 to TRBJ2-7, with 7 nucleotides matching TRBD2. The CDR3 has 19 amino acids. CDR1 and CDR2 (germline): KGHSH, LQKENI. V shed 2 bases and J 2 bases; nucleotides not matched to a gene: 18. The CDR3: CASSPLVASGQGRPYEQYF. The CDR3 DNA reads TGTGCCAGCTCACCATTAGTGGCTAGCGGACAAGGGAGGCCCTACGAGCAGTACTTC.

A remark on this clone: One end of the junction varies from germline; a read error may be responsible. V and J are TRBV7-9 and TRBJ2-3, with a possible D match to TRBD2 (6 bases). CDR1 is SEHNR and CDR2 is FQNEAQ in the germline V gene (reference sequence). The CDR3 covers 18 residues. The CDR3 DNA reads as TGTGCCACCAGCCGTGTAGACGGGAGAGGAGGAATCTCAGATACGCAGTATTTT. Translating gives CATSRVDGRGGISDTQYF.

There are a few counts of this clone. V and J are TRBV7-8 and TRBJ1-2; TRBD1 matches 7 bases. Trimming removed 2 bases from V and 3 bases from J; junction bases left unmatched: 6. There are 15 residues in the CDR3. Germline values: CDR1 SGHVS, CDR2 FQNEAQ. Here the CDR3 DNA reads TGTGCCAGCAGCTTAATTTCCGACAGGGACTATGGCTACACCTTC. Translation: CASSLISDRDYGYTF.

This chain links TRBV14 with TRBJ2-7; D is unclear. Germline CDR1 reads SGHDN; CDR2 reads FVKESK. The V gene lost 4 bases and the J gene lost 1 base, with 5 bases spanning the gap. There are 12 residues in the CDR3. CDR3 region: CASSPMSYEQYF. DNA of the CDR3: TGTGCCAGCAGCCCTATGTCCTACGAGCAGTACTTC.

This clone was seen a few times. The chain recombines TRBV5-1 with TRBJ2-5; no definite D call. V lost 2 bases and J 5 bases, leaving 4 bases between the germline ends. This CDR3 is built from 11 residues. Germline V gene data show CDR1 as SGHRS and CDR2 as YFSETQ. The CDR3, as DNA: TGCGCCAGCAGCTTTTCTGAGACCCAGTACTTC. It specifies CASSFSETQYF.

This clone has more than one count but fewer than ten. The chain links TRBV11-3 to TRBJ2-7, with 8 bases aligning to TRBD1. The CDR3 is made up of 14 amino acids. CDR1 SGHNT and CDR2 YENEEA come from the germline V gene. Trimming removed 5 bases from V and 5 bases from J; junction bases left unmatched: 8. CDR3: CASSPRTGQDEQYF. The CDR3 coding sequence is TGTGCCAGCAGCCCCCGGACAGGGCAGGACGAGCAGTACTTC.

The sample holds one count of this clone. The rearrangement uses TRBV2 and TRBJ1-4, with D unresolved. The ends were cut back, 6 bases at V and 8 bases at J, with 16 bases in the middle. Germline-derived CDR1 and CDR2 are SNHLY and FYNNEI. The CDR3 contains 14 residues. The CDR3 region has the DNA TGTGCCAGCAGGATTGACCCTTCAGGAGAAAAACTGTTTTTT. Translation: CASRIDPSGEKLFF.

J is TRBJ2-7 and V is TRBV4-1; 9 positions match TRBD1. CDR3 length: 16 residues. After removal of 4 bases from V and 7 bases from J, the junction contained 14 bases not matched to a gene. CDR1 and CDR2 from the germline V gene are MGHRA and YSYEKL. CDR3 amino acids: CASSLSPGQGSGEQYF. CDR3 DNA: TGCGCCAGCAGCCTCTCACCGGGACAGGGTAGTGGAGAGCAGTACTTC.

This clone was counted a few times. This chain joins TRBV30 and TRBJ1-2; tentative D call: TRBD1 (6 bases). The CDR3 runs to 17 residues. V was pared by 0 bases and J by 5 bases, with 22 bases between. CDR1 is GTSNPN, CDR2 SVGIG, per germline (reference sequence). CDR3 DNA: TGTGCCTGGAGTGTGGGAAGTAGGCCTCAGGGGACGTATGGCTACACCTTC. This sequence encodes CAWSVGSRPQGTYGYTF.